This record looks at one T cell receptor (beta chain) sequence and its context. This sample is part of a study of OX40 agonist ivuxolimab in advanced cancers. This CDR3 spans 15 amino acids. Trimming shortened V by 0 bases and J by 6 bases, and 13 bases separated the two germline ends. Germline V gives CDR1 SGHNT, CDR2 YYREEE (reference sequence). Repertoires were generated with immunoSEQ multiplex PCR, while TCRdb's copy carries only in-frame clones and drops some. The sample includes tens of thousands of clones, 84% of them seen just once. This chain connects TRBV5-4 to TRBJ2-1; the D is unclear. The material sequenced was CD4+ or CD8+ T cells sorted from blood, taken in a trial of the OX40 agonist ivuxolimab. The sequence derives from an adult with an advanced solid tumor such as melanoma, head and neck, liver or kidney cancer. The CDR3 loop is CASSLGSQRVNEQFF. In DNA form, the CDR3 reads TGTGCCAGCAGCTTGGGTAGTCAAAGGGTCAATGAGCAGTTCTTC.